Presented here are 11 T cell receptor beta chains from one specimen sequenced in a study of cytomegalovirus exposure and HLA in healthy donors. The primer mix had 60 Vbeta and 13 Jbeta primers. Sequencing was performed with immunoSEQ multiplex PCR; in TCRdb, only in-frame clones are kept and a portion is missing. The table has under 150,000 clones, roughly four fifths seen once; the top ten hold less than 2%. The sequenced sample was PBMCs. Every receptor here comes from a female donor in good health and CMV-seropositive.

The rearrangement joins TRBV6-6 to TRBJ2-3; the D gene is possibly TRBD1 (5 bases). Germline CDR1 and CDR2: MNHNY and SVGAGI (reference sequence). There are 13 residues in the CDR3. V was cut by 5 bases and J by 1 base, with 7 bases left in between. Here the CDR3 DNA reads TGTGCCAGCAGTCAGACAGGCACAGATACGCAGTATTTT. Residues: CASSQTGTDTQYF.

This clone was observed a handful of times. The CDR3 loop is CASSGLAEETQYF. CDR3 sequence (DNA): TGTGCCAGCAGTGGACTAGCGGAAGAGACCCAGTACTTC. The chain carries TRBV2 and TRBJ2-5, with TRBD2 matching 9 bases. Germline-derived CDR1 and CDR2 are SNHLY and FYNNEI. The CDR3 runs 13 residues. V dropped 4 bases and J dropped 3; count of bases not matched to a gene: 0.

The chain combines TRBV27 with TRBJ1-6, with unresolved D. Germline V gives CDR1 MNHEY, CDR2 SMNVEV (reference sequence). The V end was cut by 3 bases, the J end by 7 bases, with 7 bases between. There are 13 residues in the CDR3. The CDR3 loop is CASSFRRNSPLHF. In DNA, the CDR3 is TGTGCCAGCAGTTTTAGGCGGAATTCACCCCTCCACTTT.

This clone was observed a handful of times. V and J are TRBV2 and TRBJ1-1, with TRBD1 as a possible D gene (5 bases). From germline, CDR1 is SNHLY and CDR2 FYNNEI. Trimming took off 5 bases at V and 5 bases at J, with 12 bases between the two ends. This CDR3 comprises 13 residues. CDR3 sequence reads: CASSLGGGTEAFF. CDR3 in DNA: TGTGCCAGCAGTCTCGGGGGAGGTACTGAAGCTTTCTTT. The complete variable domain, with remaining parts taken from reference TRBV2 and TRBJ1-1, reads EPEVTQTPSHQVTQMGQEVILRCVPISNHLYFYWYRQILGQKVEFLVSFYNNEISEKSEIFDDQFSVERPDGSNFTLKIRSTKLEDSAMYFCASSLGGGTEAFFGQGTRLTVV.

This chain connects TRBV28 to TRBJ2-1; 9 bases fit TRBD1. The V segment lost 7 bases and the J segment 1 base; nucleotides outside the gene matches: 8. The germline V gene has CDR1 MDHEN and CDR2 SYDVKM. CDR3 length: 16 amino acids. CDR3 residues: CASTLRGTGSYNEQFF. CDR3 nucleotides: TGTGCCAGCACCCTAAGGGGGACAGGGTCCTACAATGAGCAGTTCTTC.

The V and J genes are TRBV7-9 and TRBJ1-3; possible D gene TRBD1, 6 bases. Germline lookup yields CDR1 SEHNR and CDR2 FQNEAQ (reference sequence). V lost 4 bases and J lost 2, with 9 bases in between. This CDR3 is built from 14 residues. Here the CDR3 reads CASSSSGAGNTIYF. The CDR3 DNA reads TGTGCCAGCAGCTCCTCAGGGGCTGGAAACACCATATATTTT.

V usage is TRBV13 and J usage is TRBJ2-3; D may be TRBD2 (5 bases). The CDR3 length is 16 residues. Germline lookup yields CDR1 PRHDT and CDR2 FYEKMQ (reference sequence). The ends were cut back, 4 bases at V and 2 bases at J, with 16 bases in the middle. CDR3 sequence reads: CASSSGIASLTDTQYF. The DNA for the CDR3 is TGTGCCAGCAGCTCAGGTATAGCGAGCCTCACAGATACGCAGTATTTT.

This clone was counted a single time. The CDR3 sequence is CASSDVAGTNTGELFF. The CDR3 nucleotides are TGTGCCAGCAGTGACGTGGCGGGGACGAACACCGGGGAGCTGTTTTTT. The chain combines TRBV6-1 with TRBJ2-2, with D possibly being TRBD2 (6 bases). The V end was cut by 3 bases, the J end by 0 bases, with 11 bases between. The CDR3 length is 16 residues. Germline V gives CDR1 MNHNS, CDR2 SASEGT.

DNA for the CDR3: TGCAGTGTTAGGAATGCGGAGCAATACACCTTC. It is translated as CSVRNAEQYTF. The genes are TRBV20-1 and TRBJ1-2; no reliable D call. The V gene's germline CDR1 is DFQATT and CDR2 SNEGSKA (reference sequence). The CDR3 extends over 11 amino acids. Trimming stripped 7 bases from V and 11 bases from J, with 17 bases between.

The rearrangement joins TRBV7-2 to TRBJ1-2; TRBD1 matches at 10 bases. After removal of 5 bases from V and 5 bases from J, the junction contained 8 bases not matched to a gene. The CDR3 totals 15 residues. Germline V CDR1 and CDR2: SGHTA, FQGNSA. CDR3 sequence: CASSVTGGAGYGYTF. The CDR3 coding sequence is TGTGCCAGCAGCGTGACAGGGGGCGCGGGTTATGGCTACACCTTC.

J is TRBJ2-2 and V is TRBV4-2; unclear D gene. The CDR3 has 15 residues. Germline V gene data show CDR1 as LGHNA and CDR2 as YNFKEQ. V lost 1 base and J lost 1, with 7 bases in between. The CDR3 bases are TGTGCCAGCAGCCAAGTAGATCGGAACACCGGGGAGCTGTTTTTT. Its translation: CASSQVDRNTGELFF.